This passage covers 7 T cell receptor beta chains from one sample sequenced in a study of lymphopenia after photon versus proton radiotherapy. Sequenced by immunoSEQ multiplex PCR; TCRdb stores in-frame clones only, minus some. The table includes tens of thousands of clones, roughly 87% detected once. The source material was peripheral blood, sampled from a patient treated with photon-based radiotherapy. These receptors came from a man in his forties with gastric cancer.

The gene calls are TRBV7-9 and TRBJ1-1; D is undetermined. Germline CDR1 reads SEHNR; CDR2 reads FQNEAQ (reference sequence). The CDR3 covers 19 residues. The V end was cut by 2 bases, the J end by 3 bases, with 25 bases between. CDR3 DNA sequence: TGTGCCAGCAGCTTAAATGATATCCGGAAGCGGGAGCGGGACACTGAAGCTTTCTTT. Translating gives CASSLNDIRKRERDTEAFF.

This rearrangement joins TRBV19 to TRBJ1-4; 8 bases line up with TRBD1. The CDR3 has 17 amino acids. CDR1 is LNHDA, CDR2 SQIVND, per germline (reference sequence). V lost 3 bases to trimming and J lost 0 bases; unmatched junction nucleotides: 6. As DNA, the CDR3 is TGTGCCAGTAGTATGGAGCAGGGGGCGGCAACTAATGAAAAACTGTTTTTT. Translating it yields CASSMEQGAATNEKLFF.

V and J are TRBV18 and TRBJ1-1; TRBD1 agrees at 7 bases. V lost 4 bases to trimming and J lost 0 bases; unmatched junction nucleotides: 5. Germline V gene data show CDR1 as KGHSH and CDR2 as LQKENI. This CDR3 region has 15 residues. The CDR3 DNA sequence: TGTGCCAGCTCACGCGACAGGGTTCTGAACACTGAAGCTTTCTTT. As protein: CASSRDRVLNTEAFF.

The CDR3 DNA sequence: TGTGCCAGCAGCACCTGGGGGTCGATTGTGGACTATGGCTACACCTTC. This sequence encodes CASSTWGSIVDYGYTF. The gene calls are TRBV5-6 and TRBJ1-2; TRBD1 is a possible D gene (5 bases). Trimming pared 4 bases from V and 3 bases from J, leaving 19 bases between. The CDR3 runs to 16 residues. CDR1 and CDR2 from the germline V gene are SGHDT and YYEEEE.

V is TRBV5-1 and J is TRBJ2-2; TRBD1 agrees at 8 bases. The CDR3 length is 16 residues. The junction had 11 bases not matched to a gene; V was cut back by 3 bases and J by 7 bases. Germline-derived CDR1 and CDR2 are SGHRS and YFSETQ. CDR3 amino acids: CASSSGQGPPGGELFF. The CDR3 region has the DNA TGCGCCAGCAGCTCCGGACAGGGCCCACCAGGCGGGGAGCTGTTTTTT. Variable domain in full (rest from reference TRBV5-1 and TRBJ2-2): KAGVTQTPRYLIKTRGQQVTLSCSPISGHRSVSWYQQTPGQGLQFLFEYFSETQRNKGNFPGRFSGRQFSNSRSEMNVSTLELGDSALYLCASSSGQGPPGGELFFGEGSRLTVL.

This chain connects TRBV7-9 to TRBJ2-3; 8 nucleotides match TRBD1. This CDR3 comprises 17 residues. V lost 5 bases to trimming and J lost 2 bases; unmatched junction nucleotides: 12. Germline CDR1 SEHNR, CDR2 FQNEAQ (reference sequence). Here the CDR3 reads CASSPGDGQGPTDTQYF. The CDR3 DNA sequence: TGTGCCAGCAGCCCCGGGGATGGACAGGGACCCACAGATACGCAGTATTTT.

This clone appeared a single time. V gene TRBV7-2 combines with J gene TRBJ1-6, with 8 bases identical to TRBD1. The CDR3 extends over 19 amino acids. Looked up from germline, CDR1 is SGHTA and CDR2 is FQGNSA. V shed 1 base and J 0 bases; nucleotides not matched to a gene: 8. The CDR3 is CASSLGRTGLSSYNSPLHF. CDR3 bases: TGTGCCAGCAGCTTAGGTCGGACAGGGTTAAGCTCCTATAATTCACCCCTCCACTTT.